The rows below give T cell receptor beta chains drawn from one sample of a study of T cells in Graves' hyperthyroidism and ophthalmopathy. TCRdb fed the multiplex PCR reads into MiXCR, producing one record per CDR3 protein. The repertoire consists of a few hundred thousand distinct CDR3 sequences, with 15% to 18% occurring once and the leading ten covering about 7%. The specimen sequenced was blood. These receptors were taken from a woman aged 30 to 39 with Graves' hyperthyroidism. Each CDR3 is given with its conserved first and last residue. Fields, in order: CDR3 length, clone size, D gene, J gene, V gene, CDR3 protein, CDR3 DNA. D genes are given only for firm matches. Rows give clone size only sometimes, using once, few, many, or a class for an expanded clone.

length: 14; size: few; D: TRBD1; J: TRBJ2-1; V: TRBV20-1; CDR3: CSANRDRVVNEQFF; DNA: TGCAGTGCTAACCGGGACAGGGTTGTCAATGAGCAGTTCTTC
length: 16; size: many; D: -; J: TRBJ2-5; V: TRBV28; CDR3: CASSSRHGLGLETQYF; DNA: TGTGCCAGCAGTTCGAGACACGGTCTAGGATTGGAGACCCAGTACTTC
length: 16; size: many; D: TRBD2; J: TRBJ2-1; V: TRBV11-2; CDR3: CASSRPRAGVFNEQFF; DNA: TGTGCCAGCAGCCGCCCCCGGGCGGGAGTCTTCAATGAGCAGTTCTTC
length: 18; size: -; D: TRBD1; J: TRBJ1-5; V: TRBV20-1; CDR3: CSARDKLPPLTGIQPQHF; DNA: TGCAGTGCTAGAGATAAACTCCCCCCCCTGACAGGGATTCAGCCCCAGCATTTT
length: 13; size: few; D: -; J: TRBJ2-1; V: TRBV19; CDR3: CASRRDGTSEQFF; DNA: TGTGCCAGTAGGCGGGATGGGACCAGTGAGCAGTTCTTC
length: 14; size: many; D: -; J: TRBJ2-1; V: TRBV27; CDR3: CASSSRLLSSEQFF; DNA: TGTGCCAGCAGTTCCCGGTTATTATCAAGCGAGCAGTTCTTC
length: 16; size: -; D: TRBD2; J: TRBJ2-1; V: TRBV7-6; CDR3: CASSPGGTSGYNEQFF; DNA: TGTGCCAGCAGCCCCGGGGGCACTAGCGGATACAATGAGCAGTTCTTC
length: 12; size: many; D: -; J: TRBJ2-1; V: TRBV11-2; CDR3: CASSLGVYEQFF; DNA: TGTGCCAGCAGTTTGGGGGTATATGAGCAGTTCTTC
length: 13; size: few; D: TRBD1; J: TRBJ1-4; V: TRBV20-1; CDR3: CSAEGGGGEKLFF; DNA: TGCAGTGCCGAGGGAGGGGGCGGCGAAAAACTGTTTTTT
length: 14; size: few; D: -; J: TRBJ2-7; V: TRBV27; CDR3: CASMTRETTYEQYF; DNA: TGTGCCAGCATGACCAGGGAAACAACCTACGAGCAGTACTTC
length: 14; size: few; D: -; J: TRBJ2-5; V: TRBV24-1; CDR3: CATSDGGGQETQYF; DNA: TGTGCCACCAGTGATGGGGGTGGCCAAGAGACCCAGTACTTC
length: 12; size: -; D: TRBD1; J: TRBJ1-1; V: TRBV24-1; CDR3: CATADRDTEAFF; DNA: TGTGCCACCGCCGACAGGGATACGGAAGCTTTCTTT
length: 16; size: many; D: -; J: TRBJ2-1; V: TRBV30; CDR3: CAWSVHVGGGGDEQFF; DNA: TGTGCCTGGAGTGTGCACGTGGGCGGAGGGGGCGATGAGCAGTTCTTC
length: 14; size: many; D: -; J: TRBJ2-3; V: TRBV20-1; CDR3: CSARDSSSTDTQYF; DNA: TGCAGTGCTCGGGACTCTTCTAGCACAGATACGCAGTATTTT
length: 16; size: many; D: -; J: TRBJ2-1; V: TRBV28; CDR3: CASSLWQGGSYNEQFF; DNA: TGTGCCAGCAGTTTATGGCAGGGGGGCTCCTACAATGAGCAGTTCTTC
length: 12; size: many; D: -; J: TRBJ1-1; V: TRBV5-1; CDR3: CASSLPGTEAFF; DNA: TGCGCCAGCAGCCTCCCAGGCACTGAAGCTTTCTTT
length: 15; size: many; D: -; J: TRBJ2-5; V: TRBV7-9; CDR3: CASSSVANQRQTQYF; DNA: TGTGCCAGCAGCTCCGTAGCGAACCAAAGACAGACCCAGTACTTC
length: 14; size: many; D: -; J: TRBJ1-1; V: TRBV20-1; CDR3: CSARGGADNTEAFF; DNA: TGCAGTGCTAGAGGTGGGGCAGACAACACTGAAGCTTTCTTT
length: 13; size: many; D: TRBD1; J: TRBJ2-7; V: TRBV6-1; CDR3: CASSTGQDYEQYF; DNA: TGTGCCAGCAGCACGGGACAGGACTACGAGCAGTACTTC
length: 14; size: many; D: TRBD1; J: TRBJ1-5; V: TRBV20-1; CDR3: CSARDRGRSQPQHF; DNA: TGCAGTGCAAGAGACAGGGGGCGCAGTCAGCCCCAGCATTTT
length: 15; size: few; D: TRBD1; J: TRBJ2-7; V: TRBV15; CDR3: CATSRDLGQGYEQYF; DNA: TGTGCCACCAGCAGAGATCTGGGACAGGGTTACGAGCAGTACTTC
length: 13; size: -; D: TRBD1; J: TRBJ1-2; V: TRBV9; CDR3: CASSEGGAYGYTF; DNA: TGTGCCAGCAGCGAAGGGGGCGCTTATGGCTACACCTTC
length: 14; size: -; D: TRBD1; J: TRBJ1-1; V: TRBV11-2; CDR3: CASNHRDRATEAFF; DNA: TGTGCCAGCAACCACCGGGACAGGGCCACTGAAGCTTTCTTT
length: 14; size: -; D: TRBD2; J: TRBJ2-7; V: TRBV6-2/TRBV6-3; CDR3: CASSTGLVLREQYF; DNA: TGTGCCAGCAGTACCGGACTAGTTCTTCGCGAGCAGTACTTC
length: 15; size: few; D: -; J: TRBJ2-7; V: TRBV4-1; CDR3: CASSQEGYGNYEQYF; DNA: TGCGCCAGCAGCCAAGAGGGATACGGTAACTACGAGCAGTACTTC
length: 11; size: many; D: -; J: TRBJ2-5; V: TRBV30; CDR3: CAWRQQETQYF; DNA: TGTGCCTGGAGGCAACAAGAGACCCAGTACTTC
length: 13; size: many; D: -; J: TRBJ2-4; V: TRBV12-3/TRBV12-4; CDR3: CASSLQGGNIQYF; DNA: TGTGCCAGCAGTTTACAGGGAGGAAACATTCAGTACTTC
length: 16; size: -; D: -; J: TRBJ1-3; V: TRBV4-1; CDR3: CASSQDHNLSGNTIYF; DNA: TGCGCCAGCAGCCAAGATCATAACCTCTCTGGAAACACCATATATTTT